This T cell receptor (beta chain) originates from a study of shared clonotypes between healthy human individuals. Study information: Per-donor plates numbered three CD4 naive, three CD4 memory, two CD8 naive and one CD8 memory.

Germline CDR1 MDHEN, CDR2 SYDVKM. Trimming took 2 bases from V and 4 from J; bases not matched to a gene: 3. This CDR3 is built from 14 residues. The method was immunoSEQ multiplex PCR; TCRdb's version includes in-frame clones alone and lacks a portion of them. The repertoire holds some 2,000,000 clones, with roughly 95% as singletons. The study, taken as a whole, reports: Naive CD4 clonotypes overlapped across a few donors at about 5%. When compared with the clonotypes that were shared by all four sorted-subset donors, the non-shared clonotypes turned out to have lower generation probabilities. Apart from blood, nothing was sampled; tissue repertoires likely differ.

As regards this clone: Its matching antigen is unknown.

The naive CD8 subset, CD45RO-negative cells positively selected for CCR7, excluded terminally differentiated effector memory CD45RA+ cells. The receptor was isolated from a man aged 18 to 29 in good health. The specimen sequenced was naive CD8+ T cells sorted from blood. The genes are TRBV28 and TRBJ2-7; TRBD2 matches 9 bases. The CDR3 DNA follows: TGTGCCAGCAGTTTAGGGCTAGCGGGATACGAGCAGTACTTC. Its protein is CASSLGLAGYEQYF.